The 14 T cell receptor beta chains reported below all come from one sample, sequenced in a study of somatic mutations in cytotoxic T cells in rheumatoid arthritis (dated by TCRdb to 2016 to 2017). Libraries came from the immunoSEQ multiplex PCR assay. TCRdb carries this immuneACCESS record with in-frame sequences only. Its versions omit some clonotypes, under half of them owing to an unresolved V gene in the studies checked, with the rest unexplained. This sample gives under 20,000 clones in total; approximately 81% of them show up just once. Approximately 6.9% of the sample comes from the top ten. The sample consisted of CD8+ T cells sorted from blood. The receptor set was obtained from a woman aged 40 to 49 with rheumatoid arthritis.

The V and J genes are TRBV5-1 and TRBJ2-1; D might be TRBD1 (6 bases). Trimming removed 4 bases from V and 4 bases from J, with 15 bases in between. Germline V lookup: CDR1 SGHRS, CDR2 YFSETQ. This CDR3 is 15 amino acids long. CDR3 bases: TGCGCCAGCAGCACCGACAGGTGGTCTTACAATGAGCAGTTCTTC. It codes for CASSTDRWSYNEQFF. The variable domain in full, with the rest retrieved from reference TRBV5-1 and TRBJ2-1, is KAGVTQTPRYLIKTRGQQVTLSCSPISGHRSVSWYQQTPGQGLQFLFEYFSETQRNKGNFPGRFSGRQFSNSRSEMNVSTLELGDSALYLCASSTDRWSYNEQFFGPGTRLTVL.

Only one count was recorded for this clone. The chain links TRBV9 to TRBJ1-2; TRBD1 matches 7 bases. V lost 2 bases to trimming and J lost 4 bases; unmatched junction nucleotides: 11. The germline V gene has CDR1 SGDLS and CDR2 YYNGEE. The CDR3 has 16 amino acids. The CDR3: CASSVEGTDKFYGYTF. For the CDR3, the DNA is TGTGCCAGCAGCGTCGAAGGGACAGACAAATTCTATGGCTACACCTTC.

This chain joins TRBV6-1 and TRBJ2-2; maybe TRBD2 (5 bases). In germline, CDR1 is MNHNS, CDR2 SASEGT. Trimming took off 3 bases at V and 4 bases at J, with 12 bases between the two ends. The CDR3 runs 15 residues. CDR3 loop: CASSEPGLSTGELFF. The CDR3 DNA reads TGTGCCAGCAGTGAGCCAGGACTCTCCACCGGGGAGCTGTTTTTT.

This clone came up a few times. The genes are TRBV4-1 and TRBJ2-7; 8 bases match TRBD1. Trimming took 4 bases from V and 6 from J; bases not matched to a gene: 20. CDR3 length: 18 amino acids. Germline CDR1 reads MGHRA; CDR2 reads YSYEKL. DNA for the CDR3: TGCGCCAGCAGCCCCAAGGGGGGAACGACAGGGGAGGAAGGCGAGCAGTACTTC. Translated, it gives CASSPKGGTTGEEGEQYF.

The genes are TRBV6-1 and TRBJ1-1; TRBD1 matches at 8 bases. The CDR3 spans 14 residues. CDR1 MNHNS and CDR2 SASEGT come from the germline V gene. V lost 1 base to trimming and J lost 6 bases; unmatched junction nucleotides: 4. DNA of the CDR3: TGTGCCAGCAGTGAAGGGACAGGGCTAGCTGAAGCTTTCTTT. It translates to CASSEGTGLAEAFF.

This chain uses TRBV5-1 with TRBJ1-1, with 11 bases fitting TRBD1. The CDR3 runs to 17 residues. CDR1 SGHRS and CDR2 YFSETQ come from the germline V gene. After removal of 7 bases from V and 1 base from J, the junction contained 12 bases not matched to a gene. The CDR3 is CASRTGTGGLRNTEAFF. As DNA, the CDR3 is TGCGCCAGCCGAACCGGGACAGGGGGTTTGCGGAACACTGAAGCTTTCTTT.

The chain recombines TRBV19 with TRBJ2-7; 8 bases match TRBD1. The CDR3 is 15 residues long. The germline V gene has CDR1 LNHDA and CDR2 SQIVND (reference sequence). J was trimmed by 2 bases and V by 3 bases; bases with no gene match: 6. The CDR3 nucleotides read TGTGCCAGTAGTATCCGGACAGGGAACCCCTACGAGCAGTACTTC. Amino acid sequence: CASSIRTGNPYEQYF. The full variable domain, its missing parts supplied by reference TRBV19 and TRBJ2-7, is DGGITQSPKYLFRKEGQNVTLSCEQNLNHDAMYWYRQDPGQGLRLIYYSQIVNDFQKGDIAEGYSVSREKKESFPLTVTSAQKNPTAFYLCASSIRTGNPYEQYFGPGTRLTVT.

V and J are TRBV4-1 and TRBJ2-3, with TRBD2 identical over 10 bases. Per the germline V gene, CDR1 is MGHRA and CDR2 is YSYEKL. This CDR3 contains 17 residues. V shed 3 bases, J shed 2 bases, and the junction held 8 bases outside the gene matches. For the CDR3, the DNA is TGCGCCAGCAGCCAGGGCCTTAGCGGGGGGCTCACAGATACGCAGTATTTT. It specifies CASSQGLSGGLTDTQYF.

This clone was seen only a few times. The rearrangement links TRBV30 to TRBJ2-7; 8 bases fit TRBD2. The CDR3 totals 13 residues. The V gene end was trimmed by 2 bases and the J gene end by 2 bases; junction bases not matched to a gene: 2. Germline CDR1 and CDR2: GTSNPN and SVGIG (reference sequence). Here the CDR3 DNA reads TGTGCCTGGAGTTACGGGGGGGCCTACGAGCAGTACTTC. Translation: CAWSYGGAYEQYF.

The chain recombines TRBV11-2 with TRBJ2-7, with D tentatively TRBD2 (7 bases). The CDR3 is made up of 14 amino acids. Trimming cost V 5 bases and J 0 bases, with 11 bases left between them. In germline, CDR1 is SGHAT, CDR2 FQNNGV. The CDR3 is CASSGAGASYEQYF. The CDR3 DNA follows: TGTGCCAGCAGCGGGGCGGGGGCCTCCTACGAGCAGTACTTC.

CDR3 bases: TGTGCCAGCAGTGAGAGGGGGAGCACAGATACGCAGTATTTT. It encodes CASSERGSTDTQYF. This sequence joins TRBV6-4 and TRBJ2-3; TRBD1 might be the D (6 bases). The germline V gene has CDR1 MRHNA and CDR2 SNTAGT. V dropped 3 bases and J dropped 0 bases, with 7 bases sitting between them. The CDR3 consists of 14 residues.

The chain uses TRBV4-1 and TRBJ2-7; TRBD2 matches at 7 bases. Germline V gene lookup returns CDR1 MGHRA and CDR2 YSYEKL. The CDR3 has 15 residues. Losses at the gene ends were 2 bases for V and 1 base for J; bases not matched to a gene: 5. CDR3 nucleotide sequence: TGCGCCAGCAGCCAACAGACTAGCTCATCCTACGAGCAGTACTTC. Its translation: CASSQQTSSSYEQYF.

This clone showed up just a few times. The chain uses TRBV5-1 and TRBJ2-1; no definite D call. This CDR3 has 17 amino acids. The ends were cut back, 3 bases at V and 0 bases at J, with 16 bases in the middle. CDR1 and CDR2 from the germline V gene are SGHRS and YFSETQ. CDR3 DNA sequence: TGCGCCAGCAGCTCAGCCCCCGAGTCAGGCTCCTACAATGAGCAGTTCTTC. Translating it yields CASSSAPESGSYNEQFF.

The genes are TRBV30 and TRBJ2-7, with a tentative D call TRBD2 (6 bases). Germline loops: CDR1 GTSNPN, CDR2 SVGIG (reference sequence). V lost 1 base to trimming and J lost 9 bases, with 16 bases between them. The CDR3 is 13 amino acids. CDR3 sequence reads: CAWSGPRGGWQYF. The CDR3 DNA sequence: TGTGCCTGGAGTGGCCCACGGGGAGGATGGCAGTACTTC.